This T cell receptor (beta chain) was profiled in a study of T cell responses to AZD1222 COVID-19 vaccine. Of note for this clone: Its matching antigen is unknown.

Libraries were prepared by immunoSEQ multiplex PCR; TCRdb keeps only in-frame clonotypes and omits some of them. The sample records about 130,000 clones, about 87% being singletons. The CDR3 is 12 residues long. Per germline, CDR1 GTSNPN and CDR2 SVGIG (reference sequence). Trimming took off 3 bases at V and 6 bases at J, with 12 bases between the two ends. Broader study findings: Mapped onto spike, vaccine-associated CD4 TCRs spanned it and were dominant at 160-218 and 743-854. Repertoire sampling was restricted to post-peak T cell response timepoints.

The rearrangement joins TRBV30 to TRBJ2-7; TRBD2 is a possible D gene (6 bases). Sequencing used peripheral blood, obtained on day 0 of AZD1222 vaccination. The clonotype comes from an adult in good health. The CDR3 sequence: CAWSGSRFEQYF. For the CDR3, the DNA is TGTGCCTGGAGCGGGAGTAGGTTCGAGCAGTACTTC.